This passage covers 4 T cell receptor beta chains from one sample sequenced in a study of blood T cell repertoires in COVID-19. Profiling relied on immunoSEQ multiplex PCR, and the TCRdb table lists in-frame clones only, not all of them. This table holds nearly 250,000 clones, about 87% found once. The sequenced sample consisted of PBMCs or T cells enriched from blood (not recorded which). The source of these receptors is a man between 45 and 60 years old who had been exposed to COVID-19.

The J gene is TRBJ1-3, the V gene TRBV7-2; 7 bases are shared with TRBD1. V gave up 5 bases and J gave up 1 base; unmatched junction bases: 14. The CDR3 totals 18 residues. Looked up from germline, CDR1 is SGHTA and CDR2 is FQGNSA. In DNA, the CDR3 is TGTGCCAGCAGCCCCCGGACAGGTTTCCCTCCATCTGGAAACACCATATATTTT. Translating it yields CASSPRTGFPPSGNTIYF. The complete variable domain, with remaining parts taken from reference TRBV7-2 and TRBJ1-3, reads GAGVSQSPSNKVTEKGKDVELRCDPISGHTALYWYRQSLGQGLEFLIYFQGNSAPDKSGLPSDRFSAERTGGSVSTLTIQRTQQEDSAVYLCASSPRTGFPPSGNTIYFGEGSWLTVV.

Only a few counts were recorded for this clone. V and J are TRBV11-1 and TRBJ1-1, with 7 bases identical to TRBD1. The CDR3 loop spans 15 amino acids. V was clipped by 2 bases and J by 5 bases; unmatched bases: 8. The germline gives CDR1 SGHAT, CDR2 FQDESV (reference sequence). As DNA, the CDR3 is TGTGCCAGCAGCTTACCAGGGGGGTTTTCGACTGAAGCTTTCTTT. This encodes CASSLPGGFSTEAFF.

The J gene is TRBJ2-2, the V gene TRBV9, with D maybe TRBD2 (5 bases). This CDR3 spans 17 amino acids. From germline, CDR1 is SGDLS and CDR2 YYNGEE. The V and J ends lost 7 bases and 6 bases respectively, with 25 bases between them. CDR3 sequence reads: CASGLRGGPTSAGELFF. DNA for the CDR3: TGTGCCAGCGGCCTCCGCGGAGGACCGACGTCAGCCGGGGAGCTGTTTTTT.

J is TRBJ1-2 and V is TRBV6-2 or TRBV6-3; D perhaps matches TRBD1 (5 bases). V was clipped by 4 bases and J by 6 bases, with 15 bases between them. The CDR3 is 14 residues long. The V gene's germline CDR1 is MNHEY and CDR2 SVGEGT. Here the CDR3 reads CASSSGGAENGYTF. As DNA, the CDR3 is TGTGCCAGCAGTTCGGGAGGGGCCGAGAATGGCTACACCTTC.